The entry below describes one T cell receptor (beta chain). Antigen specificity is unknown. The germline gives CDR1 SEHNR, CDR2 FQNEAQ (reference sequence). The CDR3 sequence is 15 residues long. V was clipped by 2 bases and J by 1 base; unmatched bases: 1. These data belong to a study of shared clonotypes between healthy human individuals. HIV-negative, healthy adults without recent acute infections or vaccinations were the donors. Researchers divided each subset's genomic DNA evenly across several immunoSEQ plates. Sequencing was performed with immunoSEQ multiplex PCR; in TCRdb, only in-frame clones are kept and a portion is missing. The repertoire holds about 2.4 million clones, with roughly 93% as singletons. Study observations and caveats: Enrolling few donors narrowed the genetic and exposure-history diversity that was represented. As a rule, naive subsets had a larger estimated richness than memory subsets.

The source material was naive CD4+ T cells from PBMCs. Noted subset: CD45RA+ positively selected. The rearrangement uses TRBV7-9 and TRBJ2-1, with 8 bases identical to TRBD1. The TCR sequence derives from a man aged 18 to 29 in good health. Some clones in this sample may be carry-over from other donors' samples. DNA for the CDR3: TGTGCCAGCAGCTTAACAGGGGGATCCTACAATGAGCAGTTCTTC. The encoded protein is CASSLTGGSYNEQFF.